This TCR beta chain emerged from a study of T-cell reconstitution after alpha-beta-depleted transplantation in children (dated by TCRdb to 2016 to 2017). About the full investigation: Using TCR repertoire profiling, the study followed T-cell immune reconstitution in a quantitative way in children after TCRalphabeta/CD19-depleted allogeneic hematopoietic cell transplantation.

Explained via the paper, the treatment or condition label denotes: allogeneic hematopoietic cell transplantation with graft depleted of TCRalphabeta T cells and CD19 B cells. The transplant recipients were children given TCRalphabeta/CD19-depleted allogeneic hematopoietic cell grafts. Library construction relied on PCR. Instrument used: Illumina HiSeq 2500. Molecular barcoding was employed in the preparation of TCR libraries, with unique molecular identifiers being used to normalize TCRbeta repertoire quantification. TCRdb reanalyzed the raw reads on its own, using fastp at Q25 for trimming and MiXCR for clone calling, and kept in-frame beta chains. CDR3 protein duplicates are merged, each entry listing the most common genes and DNA. The sample table records about 900,000 distinct CDR3 sequences; about 30% of these occur just once. In total, the top ten clones hold roughly 28% of the sample. This clonotype was found a few times. Its binding antigen is unknown. Base qualities are not at hand, and no much larger clone is one base apart.

Broad study findings and their caveats: The frequencies of hyperexpanded clones fell over the following months, and after one year, T-cell counts and TCRbeta diversity were mostly attributed to newly produced T cells. In some patients, the high TCRbeta diversity seen at day 60 was put down to recipient T cells and intrathymic progenitors that had survived conditioning. Apparently early alphabetaT-cell count recovery about two months after transplant reportedly relied on only several hundred rapidly expanded clones derived from non-depleted graft cells.

In the germline V gene, CDR1 corresponds to LGHNA and CDR2 to YNFKEQ. From cysteine to phenylalanine, the CDR3 is 15 amino acids long. Of the read, only the CDR3 DNA is kept; its 45 bases are in frame from base 1. Trimming at the junction amounts to 0 bases on V and 2 bases on J, and the germline ends lie 11 bases apart. The sample consisted of PBMCs, mostly from graft donor cells, taken 360 days after TCRalphabeta/CD19-depleted stem cell transplant. The sequence links TRBV4-2 to TRBJ2-7; a weak D assignment points to TRBD1 (5 bases agree). This clonotype was obtained from a boy in the first two years of life who had a stem cell transplant for SCID, so the T cells may come from the graft donor. In nucleotides, the sequence is TGTGCCAGCAGCCAAGAAGGACACGAAACCTACGAGCAGTACTTC. Its coded protein is CASSQEGHETYEQYF.